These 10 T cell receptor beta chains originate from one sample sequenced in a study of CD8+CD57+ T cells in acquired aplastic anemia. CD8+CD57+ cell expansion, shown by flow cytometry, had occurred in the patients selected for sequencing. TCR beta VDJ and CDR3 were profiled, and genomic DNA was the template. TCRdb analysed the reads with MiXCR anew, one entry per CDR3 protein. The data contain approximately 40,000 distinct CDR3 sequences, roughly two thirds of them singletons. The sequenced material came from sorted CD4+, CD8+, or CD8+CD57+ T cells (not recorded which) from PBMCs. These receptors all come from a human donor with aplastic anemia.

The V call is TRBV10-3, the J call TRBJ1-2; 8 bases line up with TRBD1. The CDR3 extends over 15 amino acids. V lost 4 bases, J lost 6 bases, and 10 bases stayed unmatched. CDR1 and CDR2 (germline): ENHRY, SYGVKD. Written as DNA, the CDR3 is TGTGCCATCAGTGGCAAACAGGGGGATATGGATGGCTACACCTTC. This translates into CAISGKQGDMDGYTF.

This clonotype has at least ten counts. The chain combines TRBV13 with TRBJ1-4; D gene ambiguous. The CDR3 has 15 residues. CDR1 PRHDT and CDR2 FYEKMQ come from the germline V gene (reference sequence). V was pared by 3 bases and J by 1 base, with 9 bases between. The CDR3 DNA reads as TGTGCCAGCAGCTTTATGCCTGGAACTAATGAAAAACTGTTTTTT. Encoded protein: CASSFMPGTNEKLFF.

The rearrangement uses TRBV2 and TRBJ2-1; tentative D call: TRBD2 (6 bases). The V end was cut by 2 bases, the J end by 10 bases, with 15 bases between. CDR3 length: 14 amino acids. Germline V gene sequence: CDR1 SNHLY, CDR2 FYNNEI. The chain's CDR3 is CASSESRGWEEQFF. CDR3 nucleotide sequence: TGTGCCAGCAGTGAATCACGGGGGTGGGAAGAGCAGTTCTTC.

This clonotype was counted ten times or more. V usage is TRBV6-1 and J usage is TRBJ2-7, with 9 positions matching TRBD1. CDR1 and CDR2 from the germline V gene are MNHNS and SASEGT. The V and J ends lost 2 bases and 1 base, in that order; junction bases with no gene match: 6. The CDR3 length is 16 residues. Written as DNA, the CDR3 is TGTGCCAGCAGTGAATCTCTGGGGACAGGGTCCTACGAGCAGTACTTC. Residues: CASSESLGTGSYEQYF.

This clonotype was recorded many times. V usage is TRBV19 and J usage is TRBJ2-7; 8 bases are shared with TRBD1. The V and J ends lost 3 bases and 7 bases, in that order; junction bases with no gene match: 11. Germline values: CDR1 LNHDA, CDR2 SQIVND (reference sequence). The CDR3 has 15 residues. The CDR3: CASSISGGTMREQYF. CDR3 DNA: TGTGCCAGTAGTATCTCAGGGGGCACCATGCGTGAGCAGTACTTC.

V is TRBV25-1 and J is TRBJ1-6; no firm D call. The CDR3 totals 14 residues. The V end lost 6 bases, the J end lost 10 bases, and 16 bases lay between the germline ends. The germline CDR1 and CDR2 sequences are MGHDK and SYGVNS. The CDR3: CASRHTEGRSPLHF. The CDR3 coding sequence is TGTGCCAGCAGGCACACGGAAGGACGGTCACCCCTCCACTTT. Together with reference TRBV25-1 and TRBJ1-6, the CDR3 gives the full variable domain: EADIYQTPRYLVIGTGKKITLECSQTMGHDKMYWYQQDPGMELHLIHYSYGVNSTEKGDLSSESTVSRIRTEHFPLTLESARPSHTSQYLCASRHTEGRSPLHFGNGTRLTVT.

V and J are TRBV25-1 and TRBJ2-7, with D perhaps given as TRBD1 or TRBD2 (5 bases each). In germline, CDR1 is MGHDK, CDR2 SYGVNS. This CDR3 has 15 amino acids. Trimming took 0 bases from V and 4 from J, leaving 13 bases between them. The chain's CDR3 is CASSEYRDRGYEQYF. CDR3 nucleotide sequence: TGTGCCAGCAGTGAATACCGGGACCGAGGGTACGAGCAGTACTTC.

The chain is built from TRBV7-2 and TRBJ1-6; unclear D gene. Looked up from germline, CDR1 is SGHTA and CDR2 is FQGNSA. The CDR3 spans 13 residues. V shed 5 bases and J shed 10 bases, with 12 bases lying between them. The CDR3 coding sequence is TGTGCCAGCAGCGCCACAATGGGATCACCCCTCCACTTT. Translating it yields CASSATMGSPLHF.

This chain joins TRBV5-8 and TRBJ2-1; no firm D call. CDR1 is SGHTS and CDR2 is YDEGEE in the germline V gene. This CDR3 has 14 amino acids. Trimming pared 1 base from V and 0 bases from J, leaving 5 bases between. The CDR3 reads CASSLHSSYNEQFF. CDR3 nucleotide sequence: TGTGCCAGCAGCTTGCACAGCTCCTACAATGAGCAGTTCTTC.

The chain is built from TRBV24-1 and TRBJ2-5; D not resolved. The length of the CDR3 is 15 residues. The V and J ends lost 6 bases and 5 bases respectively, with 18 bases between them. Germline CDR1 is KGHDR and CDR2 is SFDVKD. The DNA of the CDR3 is TGTGCCACCAGTTGGTTAGGGCATGACCGGGAGACCCAGTACTTC. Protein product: CATSWLGHDRETQYF.